The sequence of this T cell receptor (beta chain) was determined in a study of cytomegalovirus exposure and HLA in healthy donors (TCRdb year 2017). Study-wide context: An earlier analysis of approximately 600 of the donors reported about 290 Gb of sequence data and 117 million unique TCR beta sequences from about 179 million T cells. Around 320 gigabases of sequencing data and tens of millions of unique TCR sequences were included in an early release covering roughly 600 HLA-typed donors. The genetic ancestry cluster associated with self-reported Caucasian donors included about 84% of the 398 genotyped donors. The study was designed to test whether signatures of past pathogen exposure could be identified by cataloging public T cell receptors. The study used immunosequencing to profile the T cell repertoires of approximately 650 subjects and linked those repertoires to cytomegalovirus serostatus. In addition to the first cohort of roughly 700 subjects, a separate validation cohort of 100 to 150 different subjects was used. To predict cytomegalovirus infection status, the study brought together high-throughput TCR immunosequencing, statistical association of individual TCRs with disease status, and machine learning. A later analysis re-analyzed previously published TCR beta repertoires from several hundred donors and added high-resolution HLA genotyping to study TCR occurrence patterns. Rather than drawing on any new phenotypic data, the later analysis identified candidate immune exposures from TCR beta sequences and the way those sequences occurred across donors. To decide whether each TCR beta V gene segment behaved as functional or pseudogenic, an earlier analysis of some 570 of the donors relied on high-throughput TCR beta sequencing. Donor age, sex, ethnicity and CMV serostatus were compiled together with the repertoire data. A later genetic analysis took genome-wide SNP genotypes for about 65% of the 666 donors and used that subset as a discovery cohort. All discovery cohort repertoires had been generated using a single sequencing platform. Class I and class II HLA loci were covered by the typing at four-digit resolution. The number of donors typed differed by locus, with about 629-630 for A, B, C, DRB1 and DQB1, about 500 for DQA1, 600 to 610 for DPA1, and 450 to 480 for DPB1. Roughly 5 DR-DQ haplotypes were handled as single units for association and clustering, since linkage in the cohort was strong. Among over 350 genotyped donors of the cohort, an average of about 240,000 unique TCR beta nucleotide sequences were sequenced per donor, around 18% of them non-productive. Overall study results and their limits: Assigning TCR associations to individual alleles was difficult when HLA alleles, especially DR and DQ, strongly co-occurred. Because HLA typing was missing for some donors at each locus, association tests included only the typed subset. Several of the top co-occurrence clusters appeared to be linked to parvovirus B19, influenza, CMV and Epstein-Barr virus, according to a later analysis. The classifier was reported to diagnose cytomegalovirus status with high specificity and sensitivity in both the original cohort and the validation cohort. Correlated functional status among segregating V segments might be attributable to linkage disequilibrium, but an unknown experimental factor could not be ruled out. A later analysis found that HLA-associated TCR beta chains were more clonally expanded and had lower generation probabilities than equally common non-associated chains. Presence/absence analyses assumed roughly uniform sequencing depth across donors, an assumption that may not hold. The sequencing pipeline was judged likely to have produced a cluster of highly shared sequence variants as a technical artifact. Because the 87-base-pair reads could not distinguish some IMGT-functional V segments, including TRBV6-2 and TRBV6-3, those segments were excluded. In an earlier analysis of some 540 of the donors, most TCR beta V segments appeared in productive rearrangements about 87% or about 30% of the time, broadly matching IMGT annotations. Only TCR beta chains were sequenced in this cohort, and the absence of alpha or paired-chain data limited detectable features. Three of the identified cytomegalovirus-associated TCR beta chains were confirmed in vitro to be specific for cytomegalovirus antigens. A later analysis found that TCR association rates varied across HLA loci, with DRB1 alleles showing the most associated TCRs and HLA-C alleles the fewest. In a later analysis, most CMV-associated TCR beta chains were found to appear HLA-restricted, with HLA associations seemingly driven largely by CMV exposure. Across donors, most TCR sequences were observed very rarely, whereas some public TCRs were present in many individuals. In a later analysis, about 17,000 TCR beta sequences were associated with specific HLA alleles at a false discovery rate of 0.05. The only immune exposure information available for the cohort was CMV serostatus. A later genetic analysis reported fewer N-insertions in productive TCRs among donors in an Asian-associated ancestry cluster than the roughly 700-donor mean. A further reported finding was that TCR beta sequences accurately predicted the HLA-A and HLA-B alleles for most subjects in the first cohort. It was suggested by the authors that the approach could potentially be generalized to other disease states and immunological phenotypes. The earlier analysis of approximately 590 of the donors excluded approximately 15 rarely observed V segments, including chromosome 9 orphons, because counts were too low. The study gave a list of some 150 TCR beta chains associated with cytomegalovirus. In a later genetic analysis, a missense DCLRE1C variant was associated with V-gene and J-gene trimming of TCR beta chains, and the association was replicated in an independent cohort.

The CDR3 spans 16 residues, from the cysteine through the phenylalanine. Just CDR3 DNA is preserved here, 48 bases in frame from base 1. CDR1 SGHNT and CDR2 YYREEE are derived from the germline V gene (reference sequence). Trimming removed 2 bases from V and 9 bases from J; the gene matches leave 12 bases unexplained. The library was prepared using the immunoSEQ multiplex PCR assay. For the multiplex PCR, a mixture combining 60 forward primers for TCR Vbeta segments and 13 reverse primers for TCR Jbeta segments was used. The CDR3 region of rearranged TCR beta genes was amplified from genomic DNA by a multiplex PCR assay. On the Illumina HiSeq System, the amplified TCR beta libraries were sequenced as 87-base-pair reads. The source study handled its data this way. In a later analysis, roughly 80 million unique TCR beta chains were counted across the roughly 700 repertoires, and about 9.9 million of these chains were shared by at least two donors. Raw reads were error-corrected and collapsed into unique sequences by a nearest-neighbor algorithm in which closely related sequences were merged to remove PCR and sequencing errors. Alignment of CDR3 sequences to IMGT reference sequences was used to assign V, D and J gene segments. Each retained sequence needed at least a six-nucleotide match to both a V gene segment and a J gene segment. Rearrangements were classified as productive when the CDR3 lacked stop codons and remained in frame with V and J, and all other rearrangements were classified as non-productive. CDR3 was defined according to IMGT convention as the region running from the second conserved V-encoded cysteine to the conserved J-encoded phenylalanine. The earlier analysis of about 500 of the donors excluded sequences that lacked an unambiguous match to a single V gene segment. An earlier analysis of a few hundred of the donors classified V segments as functional when productive rearrangements were above 56.7% and as segregating when the standard deviation between donors was above 5%. To diagnose cytomegalovirus status from the catalog of TCR beta chain sequences, a statistical classification framework was built. V and J gene assignment, in a later analysis, came from comparing TCR nucleotide sequences with IMGT/GENE-DB human TR gene sequences. A later analysis assigned CDR3 sequences and most-parsimonious VDJ recombination scenarios with the TCRdist pipeline. A later analysis defined each TCR beta chain by its CDR3 amino acid sequence plus V-gene family, and excluded reads lacking a unique V-gene family. A later analysis removed roughly 590 highly shared, low-generation-probability nucleotide sequences to deal with suspected cross-contamination and a sequencing artifact. A later analysis calculated a clonal expansion index for each public chain from normalized within-repertoire ranks of inferred template counts. Generation probabilities in a later analysis came from a VDJ recombination model fitted to out-of-frame rearrangements, and those results were checked against IGoR. A later analysis scored TCR-TCR, TCR-HLA and TCR-CMV co-occurrence with hypergeometric tests, applying a repertoire-size bias correction to TCR pairs. A later analysis estimated false discovery rates by permuting HLA or CMV assignments 20 times. A later analysis grouped co-occurring TCRs with DBSCAN, adding TCRdist sequence similarity when clustering within HLA-allele-positive subsets. For co-occurrence clustering, repertoires with fewer than 30,000 or more than 120,000 public chains were excluded, along with several repertoires with anomalous nucleotide sharing. TCRdb mirrors the immuneACCESS table, restricted to in-frame sequences. Some clones are absent from its copies; in checked studies, under half trace to an unresolved V gene, and the reason for the others is unknown. V, J and clone size were drawn from that table, and D and trimming were deduced from the DNA. The sample contains approximately 210,000 clones, around 86% of them found a single time. The ten largest make up roughly 1.3% of the sample.

The cohort was made up of approximately 670 healthy bone marrow donors. Cohort members were all nominally healthy when sampled, although unrecorded immune exposures were likely present. The donor was CMV seronegative and was included in the group of a few hundred seronegative cohort members. A peripheral blood sample was collected from each donor, and TCR beta sequencing was performed on peripheral blood mononuclear cells. The Qiagen DNeasy Blood Extraction Kit was used to extract genomic DNA from the blood cell samples. With regard to this clone: The antigen it recognizes is unknown. The record has no base qualities; no much larger clone is one base away.

The clonotype comes from a man aged 25-40 years in good health and CMV-seronegative. The chain joins TRBV5-4 to TRBJ2-1; 9 junctional bases match TRBD2. The specimen sequenced was PBMCs. The CDR3 in this case is CASSFGRSGGLGEQFF. The nucleotides read TGTGCCAGCAGCTTTGGAAGGAGCGGGGGGTTGGGTGAGCAGTTCTTC. With the rest looked up from the reference TRBV5-4 and TRBJ2-1 genes rather than sequenced, the full variable domain is ETGVTQSPTHLIKTRGQQVTLRCSSQSGHNTVSWYQQALGQGPQFIFQYYREEENGRGNFPPRFSGLQFPNYSSELNVNALELDDSALYLCASSFGRSGGLGEQFFGPGTRLTVL.